The 21 T cell receptor beta chains below were found in one sample sequenced in a study of type 1 regulatory T cells. These TCRs' antigens remain unknown. TCRdb redid the calling of the reads with MiXCR, one entry per CDR3 protein. The repertoire has approximately 45,000 distinct CDR3 sequences, 12% of them found once; the top ten carry approximately 8%. Sequencing was carried out using cultured non-Tr1 T cells, either the whole culture or a sorted T cell fraction (not recorded which). Receptors originate from a human donor in good health.

CDR3 in amino acids: CASSLRQEGTQYF. CDR3 DNA: TGTGCCAGCAGCTTACGCCAAGAAGGGACCCAGTACTTC. This chain uses TRBV7-3 with TRBJ2-5, with unresolved D. Trimming took 2 bases from V and 7 from J, leaving 11 bases between them. The V gene's germline CDR1 is SGHTA and CDR2 FQGTGA. CDR3 size: 13 residues.

The V gene is TRBV15, the J gene TRBJ2-1; 8 positions agree with TRBD1. Germline loops: CDR1 LNHNV, CDR2 YYDKDF (reference sequence). Trimming removed 5 bases from V and 6 bases from J; junction bases left unmatched: 6. The CDR3 has 14 amino acids. As DNA, the CDR3 is TGTGCCACCAGCCGCGGACAGGGCCTCAATGAGCAGTTCTTC. Protein product: CATSRGQGLNEQFF.

The V and J genes are TRBV12-3 or TRBV12-4 and TRBJ1-1, with D possibly TRBD1 on 6 matching bases. The CDR3 has 14 residues. V was pared by 7 bases and J by 0 bases, with 12 bases between. The CDR3 sequence: CASTLQGVNTEAFF. CDR3 sequence (DNA): TGTGCCAGCACCCTACAGGGAGTGAACACTGAAGCTTTCTTT.

This clonotype was observed many times. The V call is TRBV9, the J call TRBJ2-5; maybe TRBD1 (6 bases). V was cut by 4 bases and J by 1 base, with 14 bases left in between. CDR1 SGDLS and CDR2 YYNGEE come from the germline V gene. There are 15 residues in the CDR3. Written as DNA, the CDR3 is TGTGCCAGCAGCACCACCACAGGGCCCCAAGAGACCCAGTACTTC. Residues: CASSTTTGPQETQYF.

This clonotype is judged large (0.1 to 1%). V gene TRBV6-5 combines with J gene TRBJ2-6, with D unresolved. Trimming left V 0 bases short and J 1 base short, with 7 bases between. The CDR3 covers 16 residues. The germline V gene encodes CDR1 MNHEY and CDR2 SVGAGI. The CDR3, as DNA: TGTGCCAGCAGTTACTCGGAACCTTCTGGGGCCAACGTCCTGACTTTC. Protein product: CASSYSEPSGANVLTF.

This clonotype was observed a few times. This sequence joins TRBV7-2 and TRBJ2-2; 7 nucleotides line up with TRBD1. Germline V lookup: CDR1 SGHTA, CDR2 FQGNSA. The junction had 9 bases not matched to a gene; V was cut back by 5 bases and J by 3 bases. The CDR3 extends over 16 amino acids. In DNA form, the CDR3 reads TGTGCCAGCAGCCCGCGGACAGGAGTGGACACCGGGGAGCTGTTTTTT. Its protein product is CASSPRTGVDTGELFF.

This clonotype occurred many times. This sequence joins TRBV15 and TRBJ1-5; D remains ambiguous. The CDR3 is 14 residues long. V lost 0 bases to trimming and J lost 4 bases, with 7 bases between them. Germline loops: CDR1 LNHNV, CDR2 YYDKDF (reference sequence). CDR3 in amino acids: CATSRDTGNQPQHF. The CDR3 nucleotides read TGTGCCACCAGCAGAGACACGGGGAATCAGCCCCAGCATTTT. Looking up the rest from reference TRBV15 and TRBJ1-5 gives the full variable domain: DAMVIQNPRYQVTQFGKPVTLSCSQTLNHNVMYWYQQKSSQAPKLLFHYYDKDFNNEADTPDNFQSRRPNTSFCFLDIRSPGLGDTAMYLCATSRDTGNQPQHFGDGTRLSIL.

This chain joins TRBV4-2 and TRBJ2-1; TRBD2 matches at 10 bases. CDR1 and CDR2 from the germline V gene are LGHNA and YNFKEQ. The junction had 9 bases not matched to a gene; V was cut back by 3 bases and J by 10 bases. This CDR3 spans 15 amino acids. The CDR3 DNA is TGTGCCAGCAGCCATGGAGCGGGAGGGCCGAAAGAGCAGTTCTTC. This translates into CASSHGAGGPKEQFF.

This clonotype came up many times. The genes are TRBV6-5 and TRBJ1-6; weak D call: TRBD1 (6 bases). The CDR3 runs 15 residues. The germline V gene encodes CDR1 MNHEY and CDR2 SVGAGI. Trimming removed 6 bases at V and 2 bases at J, with 11 bases between. Here the CDR3 DNA reads TGTGCCAGCAGACCGACAGGCCCCTATAATTCACCCCTCCACTTT. Protein: CASRPTGPYNSPLHF.

This clonotype was picked up many times. The genes are TRBV12-3 or TRBV12-4 and TRBJ2-1; no definite D call. V was shortened by 7 bases and J by 5 bases, with 12 bases between the two germline ends. The CDR3 covers 13 residues. CDR3 protein: CASKVRLDNEQFF. In DNA, the CDR3 is TGTGCCAGCAAGGTCAGGCTGGACAATGAGCAGTTCTTC.

The chain combines TRBV30 with TRBJ2-1; D may be TRBD2 (6 bases). The germline V gene encodes CDR1 GTSNPN and CDR2 SVGIG (reference sequence). This CDR3 has 13 amino acids. V lost 8 bases and J 6 bases, leaving 17 bases between the germline ends. The CDR3 is CARGSMGVNEQFF. CDR3 DNA sequence: TGTGCCCGGGGGAGCATGGGAGTCAATGAGCAGTTCTTC.

By sample fraction, this clonotype is medium-sized (0.01 to 0.1%). This chain links TRBV5-1 with TRBJ2-2; the match to TRBD2 covers 13 bases. In germline, CDR1 is SGHRS, CDR2 YFSETQ. The CDR3 totals 15 residues. Unmatched junction bases numbered 5, after V lost 7 bases and J lost 5 bases. The DNA of the CDR3 is TGCGCCAGCGAGCAGACTAGCGGGAGGACCGGGGAGCTGTTTTTT. As protein: CASEQTSGRTGELFF.

DNA of the CDR3: TGTGCCAGCAGCCAAGGGGCGGTGCGGCGTAATGTACATGATACGCAGTATTTT. This encodes CASSQGAVRRNVHDTQYF. The rearrangement joins TRBV4-2 to TRBJ2-3; D gene uncertain. V lost 1 base and J 6 bases, leaving 23 bases between the germline ends. This CDR3 has 18 residues. CDR1 is LGHNA, CDR2 YNFKEQ, per germline.

This chain uses TRBV20-1 with TRBJ2-1; D is unresolved. V shed 6 bases and J shed 3 bases, with 15 bases lying between them. Germline-derived CDR1 and CDR2 are DFQATT and SNEGSKA (reference sequence). CDR3 size: 14 residues. The CDR3 loop is CSAPDPRGYNEQFF. The CDR3 coding sequence is TGCAGTGCGCCTGACCCGCGTGGCTACAATGAGCAGTTCTTC.

This clonotype was observed at least ten times. This sequence joins TRBV12-3 or TRBV12-4 and TRBJ2-7; D unresolved. Trimming left V 8 bases short and J 6 bases short, with 11 bases between. CDR3 size: 11 residues. The CDR3 DNA follows: TGTGCCAGCGCCATAATCTCCGAGCAGTACTTC. As protein: CASAIISEQYF.

The sample holds many counts of this clonotype. The chain carries TRBV28 and TRBJ2-1; TRBD1 agrees at 9 bases. CDR3 length equals 16 residues. CDR1 is MDHEN and CDR2 is SYDVKM in the germline V gene. Trimming cost V 4 bases and J 3 bases; bases outside gene matches: 7. The CDR3 protein is CASSSTGTGLYNEQFF. The CDR3, as DNA: TGTGCCAGCAGTTCAACCGGGACAGGGCTCTACAATGAGCAGTTCTTC.

The rearrangement links TRBV18 to TRBJ1-1, with D maybe TRBD1 (5 bases). Germline CDR1 KGHSH, CDR2 LQKENI. This CDR3 comprises 14 residues. V lost 5 bases and J 4 bases, leaving 14 bases between the germline ends. The CDR3 DNA reads TGTGCCAGCTCAGGGAACGGGGGGGGCACTGAAGCTTTCTTT. This encodes CASSGNGGGTEAFF.

This clonotype was found a few times. This chain uses TRBV3-1 with TRBJ1-2, with unresolved D. The CDR3 consists of 14 residues. Germline CDR1 reads LGHDT; CDR2 reads YNNKEL (reference sequence). Between the trimmed V and J ends, which lost 0 bases and 7 bases, there was a span of 12 bases. The CDR3 protein is CASSQDPSLSGYTF. The CDR3 DNA follows: TGTGCCAGCAGCCAAGACCCCTCTCTCTCTGGCTACACCTTC.

V and J are TRBV21-1 and TRBJ2-3. TRBV21-1 is noted as a pseudogene. The CDR3 runs to 16 residues. CDR3 coding DNA: TGTGCCAGCAGCAGGGGAAAGATCGCGGTCACAGATACGCAGTATTTT. Protein product: CASSRGKIAVTDTQYF.

Many counts were recorded for this clonotype. The chain links TRBV12-2 to TRBJ2-5; the table's TRBD2 call for D was not verified on the DNA. TRBV12-2 is assigned pseudogene status. This CDR3 region has 13 residues. The CDR3 reads CASRFREGETQYF. In nucleotides, the CDR3 is TGTGCAAGTCGCTTCAGGGAGGGAGAGACCCAGTACTTC.

This clonotype was counted at least ten times. The rearrangement uses TRBV12-3 or TRBV12-4 and TRBJ1-5; D unclear. Trimming left V 8 bases short and J 2 bases short, with 13 bases between. The CDR3 runs to 14 residues. CDR3 bases: TGTGCCAGCGAGCCGGGCGGGGGCAATCAGCCCCAGCATTTT. Residues: CASEPGGGNQPQHF.